Each of the 10 T cell receptor beta chains below was sequenced from the same sample in a study of Graves' ophthalmopathy and Graves' hyperthyroidism. RNA transcripts were the template, and TCR beta CDR3 regions were amplified from them. HTBI primers were used in a first-round RT-PCR, which preceded a second-round multiplex PCR. Via MiXCR, TCRdb re-called the multiplex PCR reads, giving one row per CDR3 protein. The table has about 740,000 distinct CDR3 sequences, roughly 40% seen once; the top ten hold roughly 46%. Sequenced sample: peripheral blood. Every receptor here comes from an adult man with Graves' ophthalmopathy.

This chain joins TRBV29-1 and TRBJ1-2; no clear D gene. The CDR3 sequence is 11 residues long. Germline V gene lookup returns CDR1 SQVTM and CDR2 ANQGSEA. The germline V and J ends were trimmed by 4 bases and 3 bases, with 6 bases remaining between them. The CDR3 sequence: CSVGGDYGYTF. CDR3 nucleotide sequence: TGCAGCGTTGGGGGTGACTATGGCTACACCTTC.

The chain carries TRBV7-9 and TRBJ1-6, with TRBD1 matching 7 bases. From germline, CDR1 is SEHNR and CDR2 FQNEAQ (reference sequence). The CDR3 runs 16 residues. V shed 5 bases and J 9 bases; nucleotides not matched to a gene: 13. In DNA, the CDR3 is TGTGCCAGCAGCATCTCAGGGGGGAACACGGTTTCACCCCTCCACTTT. This gives the protein CASSISGGNTVSPLHF.

Ten or more counts support this clonotype. The J gene is TRBJ2-5, the V gene TRBV24-1; 14 positions match TRBD2. Germline V gives CDR1 KGHDR, CDR2 SFDVKD. V shed 3 bases and J 5 bases; nucleotides not matched to a gene: 4. The CDR3 is 16 residues long. The CDR3 sequence is CATSDRGTSGSETQYF. As DNA, the CDR3 is TGTGCCACCAGTGATCGTGGGACTAGCGGGAGTGAGACCCAGTACTTC.

This clonotype was picked up many times. The gene calls are TRBV29-1 and TRBJ1-5; 7 bases are a match to TRBD1. J gave up 1 base and V 4 bases, and 7 bases lay outside the gene matches. CDR1 is SQVTM, CDR2 ANQGSEA, per germline. The CDR3 is made up of 15 amino acids. CDR3 loop: CSVVAGGGSNQPQHF. CDR3 in DNA: TGCAGCGTTGTTGCAGGGGGAGGGAGCAATCAGCCCCAGCATTTT.

This CDR3 reads CSAINGGSTGELFF. The DNA for the CDR3 is TGCAGTGCTATAAACGGGGGCAGCACCGGGGAGCTGTTTTTT. The V call is TRBV20-1, the J call TRBJ2-2; either TRBD1 or TRBD2 may fit D (6 bases each). V gave up 4 bases and J gave up 4 bases, with 13 bases separating them. Per the germline V gene, CDR1 is DFQATT and CDR2 is SNEGSKA (reference sequence). CDR3 length: 14 residues.

The V gene is TRBV9, the J gene TRBJ1-1; D remains unclear. This CDR3 is built from 13 residues. Looked up from germline, CDR1 is SGDLS and CDR2 is YYNGEE. With 7 bases removed from V and 10 bases from J, the gap between germline ends came to 20 bases. The CDR3 loop is CASGKMAQDRAFF. For the CDR3, the DNA is TGTGCCAGCGGAAAGATGGCGCAGGATAGAGCTTTCTTT.

Concerning this clonotype itself: Given a much more abundant clone one base away, this may be a read error. The CDR3 DNA reads TGTGCCAGCAGCCTGCAGACAGGGTTAGGTCAGCCCCAGCATTTT. Translated, it gives CASSLQTGLGQPQHF. J is TRBJ1-5 and V is TRBV7-2; TRBD1 matches 7 bases. The CDR3 is 15 amino acids. V dropped 5 bases and J dropped 6; count of bases not matched to a gene: 10. Germline values: CDR1 SGHTA, CDR2 FQGNSA.

As concerns this clonotype: A much bigger clone sits one base away, suggesting this may be a read error. The gene calls are TRBV29-1 and TRBJ2-5; 8 bases fit TRBD1. Germline V gives CDR1 SQVTM, CDR2 ANQGSEA. The CDR3 sequence is 15 residues long. CDR3 nucleotide sequence: TGCAGCATCACGCCAGGGGGCTATCACCAAGAGACCCGGTACTTC. The encoded protein is CSITPGGYHQETRYF. Full variable domain (remainder filled in from reference TRBV29-1 and TRBJ2-5): SAVISQKPSRDICQRGTSLTIQCQVDSQVTMMFWYRQQPGQSLTLIATANQGSEATYESGFVIDKFPISRPNLTFSTLTVSNMSPEDSSIYLCSITPGGYHQETRYFGPGTRLLVL.

This clonotype was picked up a small number of times. This chain joins TRBV9 and TRBJ2-2; D might be TRBD1 (5 bases). Between the trimmed V and J ends, which lost 0 bases and 6 bases, there was a span of 9 bases. The V gene's germline CDR1 is SGDLS and CDR2 YYNGEE. CDR3 size: 14 residues. CDR3: CASSVVPRAGELFF. CDR3 sequence (DNA): TGTGCCAGCAGCGTAGTCCCCAGGGCCGGGGAGCTGTTTTTT.

With respect to this clonotype: A much larger clonotype is one base distant, so this may be a read error. The CDR3 here is CASGIDRASYTF. DNA for the CDR3: TGTGCCAGCGGCATTGACAGGGCCAGCTACACCTTC. The chain joins TRBV7-2 to TRBJ1-2, with 7 bases that match TRBD1. Losses at the gene ends were 8 bases for V and 9 bases for J; bases not matched to a gene: 9. Per germline, CDR1 SGHTA and CDR2 FQGNSA. The CDR3 totals 12 residues. Drawing the rest from reference TRBV7-2 and TRBJ1-2, the complete variable domain is GAGVSQSPSNKVTEKGKDVELRCDPISGHTALYWYRQSLGQGLEFLIYFQGNSAPDKSGLPSDRFSAERTGGSVSTLTIQRTQQEDSAVYLCASGIDRASYTFGSGTRLTVV.